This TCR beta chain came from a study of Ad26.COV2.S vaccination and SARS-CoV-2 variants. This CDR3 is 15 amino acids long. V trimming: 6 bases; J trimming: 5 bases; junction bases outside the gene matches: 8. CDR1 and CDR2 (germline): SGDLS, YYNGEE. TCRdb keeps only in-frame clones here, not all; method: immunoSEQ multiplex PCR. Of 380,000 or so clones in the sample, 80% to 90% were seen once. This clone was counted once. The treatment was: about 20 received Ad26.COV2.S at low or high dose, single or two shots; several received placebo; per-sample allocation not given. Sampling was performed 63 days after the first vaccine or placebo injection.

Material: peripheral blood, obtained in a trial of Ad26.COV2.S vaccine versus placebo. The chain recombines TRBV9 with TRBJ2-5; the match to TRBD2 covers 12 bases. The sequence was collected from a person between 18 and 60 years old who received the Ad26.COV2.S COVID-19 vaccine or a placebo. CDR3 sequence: CASTSGRARGETQYF. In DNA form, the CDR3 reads TGTGCCAGCACTAGCGGGAGGGCCCGTGGTGAGACCCAGTACTTC.